The 2 T cell receptor beta chains below were found in one sample sequenced in a study of post-analysis software for immune sequencing data. Regarding the study as a whole: Comparison of patients with controls showed 5 or 6 TRBV segments more frequent in patients, TRBV5-6, TRBV5-1 and TRBV20-1 among them.

Their antigen targets remain unknown. Presence of unique molecular identifiers characterized the TCR beta cDNA libraries. Each CDR3 protein gets one entry after TCRdb re-called the PCR reads with MiXCR. The sample carries about 810,000 distinct CDR3 sequences, around 53% recorded once. Sequencing was carried out using blood. These receptors all come from a girl aged 5-17 years with multiple sclerosis.

The V gene is TRBV20-1, the J gene TRBJ1-4; TRBD1 aligns across 8 bases. The V gene's germline CDR1 is DFQATT and CDR2 SNEGSKA (reference sequence). The J segment lost 10 bases and the V segment lost 6 bases, leaving 10 bases of the junction unmatched. The CDR3 consists of 13 residues. CDR3: CSAPRQGSAKLFF. The CDR3 region has the DNA TGCAGTGCCCCTCGACAGGGGAGTGCAAAACTGTTTTTT.

The V call is TRBV5-1, the J call TRBJ2-1; 10 nucleotides align to TRBD1. The CDR3 runs 14 residues. J lost 7 bases, V lost 3 bases, and 4 bases had no gene match. Germline V gene lookup returns CDR1 SGHRS and CDR2 YFSETQ. The CDR3 nucleotides are TGCGCCAGCAGCTCCGGGACAGGGGAAAATGAGCAGTTCTTC. Amino acids: CASSSGTGENEQFF.